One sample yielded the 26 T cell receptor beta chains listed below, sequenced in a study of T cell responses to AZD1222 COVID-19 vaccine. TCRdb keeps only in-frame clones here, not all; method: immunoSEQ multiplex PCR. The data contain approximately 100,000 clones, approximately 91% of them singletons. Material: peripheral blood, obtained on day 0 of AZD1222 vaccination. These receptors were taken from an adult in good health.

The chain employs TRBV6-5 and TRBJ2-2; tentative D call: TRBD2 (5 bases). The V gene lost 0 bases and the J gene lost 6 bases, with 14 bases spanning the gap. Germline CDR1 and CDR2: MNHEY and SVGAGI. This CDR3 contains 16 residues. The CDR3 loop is CASSYSAPTRAGELFF. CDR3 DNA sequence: TGTGCCAGCAGTTACTCTGCCCCTACGAGGGCCGGGGAGCTGTTTTTT.

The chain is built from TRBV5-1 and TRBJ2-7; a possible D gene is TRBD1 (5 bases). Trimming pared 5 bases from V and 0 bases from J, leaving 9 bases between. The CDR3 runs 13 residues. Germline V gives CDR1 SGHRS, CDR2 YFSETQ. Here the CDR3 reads CASRADSSYEQYF. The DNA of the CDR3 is TGCGCCAGCAGAGCTGACAGCTCCTACGAGCAGTACTTC.

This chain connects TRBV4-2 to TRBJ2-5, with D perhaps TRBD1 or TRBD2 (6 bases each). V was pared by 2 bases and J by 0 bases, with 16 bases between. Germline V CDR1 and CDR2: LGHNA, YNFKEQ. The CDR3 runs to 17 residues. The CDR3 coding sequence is TGTGCCAGCAGCCAAAGGGCGACGGGGGCGTACCAAGAGACCCAGTACTTC. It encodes CASSQRATGAYQETQYF.

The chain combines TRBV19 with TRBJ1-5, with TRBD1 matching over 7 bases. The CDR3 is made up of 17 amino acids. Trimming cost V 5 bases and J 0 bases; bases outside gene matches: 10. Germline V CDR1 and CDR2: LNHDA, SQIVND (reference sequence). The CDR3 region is CASSATGTVISNQPQHF. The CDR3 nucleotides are TGTGCCAGTAGTGCCACCGGGACAGTTATTAGCAATCAGCCCCAGCATTTT.

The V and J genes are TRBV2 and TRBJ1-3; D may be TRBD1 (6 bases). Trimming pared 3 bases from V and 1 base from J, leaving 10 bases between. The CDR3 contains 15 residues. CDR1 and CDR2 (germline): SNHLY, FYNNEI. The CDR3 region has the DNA TGTGCCAGCAGTGACGGGGGGCTGTCTGGAAACACCATATATTTT. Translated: CASSDGGLSGNTIYF.

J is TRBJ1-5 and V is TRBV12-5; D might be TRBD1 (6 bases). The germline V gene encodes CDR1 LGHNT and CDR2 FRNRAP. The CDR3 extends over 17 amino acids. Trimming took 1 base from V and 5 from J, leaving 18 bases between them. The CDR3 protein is CASGLARTDWRDQPQHF. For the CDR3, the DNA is TGTGCTAGTGGTTTGGCACGGACAGACTGGAGGGATCAGCCCCAGCATTTT.

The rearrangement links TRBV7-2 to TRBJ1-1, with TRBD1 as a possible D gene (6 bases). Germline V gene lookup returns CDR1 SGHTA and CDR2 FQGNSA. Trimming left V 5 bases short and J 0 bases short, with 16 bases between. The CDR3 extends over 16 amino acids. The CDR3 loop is CASSQQPRDMNTEAFF. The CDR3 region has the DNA TGTGCCAGCAGCCAACAACCCAGGGACATGAACACTGAAGCTTTCTTT.

CDR3 amino acids: CASSLPGAGNEQYF. In nucleotides, the CDR3 is TGTGCCAGCAGCTTACCGGGGGCGGGCAACGAGCAGTACTTC. V and J are TRBV7-8 and TRBJ2-7; D is perhaps TRBD1 or TRBD2 (6 bases each). Germline V gene lookup returns CDR1 SGHVS and CDR2 FQNEAQ. This CDR3 contains 14 residues. Trimming took 2 bases from V and 5 from J, leaving 13 bases between them.

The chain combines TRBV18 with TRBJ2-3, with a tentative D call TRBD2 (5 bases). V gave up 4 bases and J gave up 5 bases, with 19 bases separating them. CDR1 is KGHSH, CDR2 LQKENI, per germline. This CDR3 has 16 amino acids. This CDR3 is CASSRRNEGRGDTQYF. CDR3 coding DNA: TGTGCCAGCTCACGACGAAACGAGGGCCGGGGAGATACGCAGTATTTT.

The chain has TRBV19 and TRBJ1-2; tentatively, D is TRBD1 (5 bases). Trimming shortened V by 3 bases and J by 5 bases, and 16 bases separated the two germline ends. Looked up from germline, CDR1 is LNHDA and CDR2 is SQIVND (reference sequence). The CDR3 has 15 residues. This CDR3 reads CASSILGQGWYGYTF. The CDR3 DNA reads TGTGCCAGTAGTATTCTGGGGCAGGGATGGTATGGCTACACCTTC.

CDR3 nucleotide sequence: TGTGCCAGCAGCGTTAAAGGGACAGAAATTTCTGGAAACACCATATATTTT. Protein: CASSVKGTEISGNTIYF. This sequence joins TRBV9 and TRBJ1-3; 7 bases agree with TRBD1. J lost 1 base, V lost 2 bases, and 9 bases had no gene match. The CDR3 is 17 amino acids. Germline CDR1 SGDLS, CDR2 YYNGEE.

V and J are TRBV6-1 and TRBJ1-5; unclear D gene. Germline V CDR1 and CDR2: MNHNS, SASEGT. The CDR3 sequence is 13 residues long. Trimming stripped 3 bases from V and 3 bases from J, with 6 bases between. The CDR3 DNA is TGTGCCAGCAGTGAGGCAGTCAATCAGCCCCAGCATTTT. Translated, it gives CASSEAVNQPQHF.

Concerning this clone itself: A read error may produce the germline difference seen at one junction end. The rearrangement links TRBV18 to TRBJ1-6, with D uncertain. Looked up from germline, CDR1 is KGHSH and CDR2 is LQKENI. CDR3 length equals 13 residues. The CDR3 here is CASSPQHGRTVDF. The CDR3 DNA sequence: TGTGCCAGCTCACCCCAACACGGACGGACGGTGGACTTT.

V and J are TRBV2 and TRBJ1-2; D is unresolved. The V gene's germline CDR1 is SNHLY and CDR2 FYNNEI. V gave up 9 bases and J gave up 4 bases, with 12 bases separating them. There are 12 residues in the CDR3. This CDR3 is CASKADFYGYTF. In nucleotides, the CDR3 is TGTGCCAGTAAGGCCGATTTCTATGGCTACACCTTC.

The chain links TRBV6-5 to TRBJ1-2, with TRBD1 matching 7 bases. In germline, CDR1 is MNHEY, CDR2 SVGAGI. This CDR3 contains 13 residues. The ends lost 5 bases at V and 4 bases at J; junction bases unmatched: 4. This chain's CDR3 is CASSRGDSYGYTF. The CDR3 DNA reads TGTGCCAGCAGTCGAGGGGACAGCTATGGCTACACCTTC.

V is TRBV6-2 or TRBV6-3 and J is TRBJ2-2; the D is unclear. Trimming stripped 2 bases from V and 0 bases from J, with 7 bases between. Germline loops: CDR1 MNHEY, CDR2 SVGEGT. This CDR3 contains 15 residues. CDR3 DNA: TGTGCCAGCAGTTACCCATCCACGAACACCGGGGAGCTGTTTTTT. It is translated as CASSYPSTNTGELFF.

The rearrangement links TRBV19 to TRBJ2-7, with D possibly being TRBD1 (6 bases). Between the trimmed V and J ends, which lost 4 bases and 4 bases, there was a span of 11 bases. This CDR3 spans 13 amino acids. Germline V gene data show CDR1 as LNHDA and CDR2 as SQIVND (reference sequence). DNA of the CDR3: TGTGCCAGTAGTACAGGGGAAGGGTACGAGCAGTACTTC. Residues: CASSTGEGYEQYF.

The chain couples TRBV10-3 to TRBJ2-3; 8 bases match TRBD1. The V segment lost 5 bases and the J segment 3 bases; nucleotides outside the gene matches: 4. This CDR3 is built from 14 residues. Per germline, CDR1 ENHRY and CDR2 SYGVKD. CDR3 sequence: CAISRQGWTDTQYF. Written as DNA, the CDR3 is TGTGCCATCAGTCGACAGGGGTGGACAGATACGCAGTATTTT.

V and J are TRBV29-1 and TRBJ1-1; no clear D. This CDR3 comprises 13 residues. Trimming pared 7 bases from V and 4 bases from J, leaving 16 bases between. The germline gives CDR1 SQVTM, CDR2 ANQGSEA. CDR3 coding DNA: TGCAGCGGATTGGGCGGGATGGGCACTGAAGCTTTCTTT. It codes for CSGLGGMGTEAFF.

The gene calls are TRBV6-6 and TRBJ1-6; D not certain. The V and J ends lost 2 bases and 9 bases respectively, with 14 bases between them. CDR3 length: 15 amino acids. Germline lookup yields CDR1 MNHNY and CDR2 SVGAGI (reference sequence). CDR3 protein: CASSYGPRGGSPLHF. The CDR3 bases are TGTGCCAGCAGTTACGGCCCCCGGGGTGGTTCACCCCTCCACTTT.

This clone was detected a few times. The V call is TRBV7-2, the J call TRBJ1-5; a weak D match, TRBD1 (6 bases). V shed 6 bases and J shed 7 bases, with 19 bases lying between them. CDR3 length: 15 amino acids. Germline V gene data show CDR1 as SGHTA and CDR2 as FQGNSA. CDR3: CASSERGRNVQPQHF. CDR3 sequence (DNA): TGTGCCAGCAGTGAAAGGGGGAGAAATGTCCAGCCCCAGCATTTT.

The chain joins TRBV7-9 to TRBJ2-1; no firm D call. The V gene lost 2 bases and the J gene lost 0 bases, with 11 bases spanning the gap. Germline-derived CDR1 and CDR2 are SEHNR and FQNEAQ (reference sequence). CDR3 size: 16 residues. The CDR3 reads CASSLLQVNSYNEQFF. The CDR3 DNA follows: TGTGCCAGCAGCTTACTTCAGGTAAACTCCTACAATGAGCAGTTCTTC.

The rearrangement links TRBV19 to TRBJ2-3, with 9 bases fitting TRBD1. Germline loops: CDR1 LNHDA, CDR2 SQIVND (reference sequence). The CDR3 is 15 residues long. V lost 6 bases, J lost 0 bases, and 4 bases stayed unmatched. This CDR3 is CASSQDRGSTDTQYF. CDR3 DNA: TGTGCCAGTAGCCAGGACAGGGGTAGCACAGATACGCAGTATTTT.

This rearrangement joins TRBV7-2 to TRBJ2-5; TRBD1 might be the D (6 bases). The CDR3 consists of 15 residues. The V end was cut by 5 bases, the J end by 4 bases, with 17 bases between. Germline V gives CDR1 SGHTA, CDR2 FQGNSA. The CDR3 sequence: CASSPGHHDRETQYF. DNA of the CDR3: TGTGCCAGCAGCCCGGGACACCACGACAGAGAGACCCAGTACTTC.

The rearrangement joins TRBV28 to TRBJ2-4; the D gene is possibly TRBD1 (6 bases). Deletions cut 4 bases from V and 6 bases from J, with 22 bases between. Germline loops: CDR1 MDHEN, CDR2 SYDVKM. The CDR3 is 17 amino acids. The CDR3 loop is CASSSFRTVTKINIQYF. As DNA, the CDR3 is TGTGCCAGCAGTTCGTTCCGGACAGTTACCAAAATAAACATTCAGTACTTC.

The CDR3 region has the DNA TGTGCCAGCAGCGTAGCTATAGGGGTGGGGAATGAGCAGTTCTTC. Translating gives CASSVAIGVGNEQFF. The chain joins TRBV9 to TRBJ2-1; D is possibly TRBD1 (5 bases). V lost 0 bases and J lost 7, with 14 bases in between. There are 15 residues in the CDR3. Germline lookup yields CDR1 SGDLS and CDR2 YYNGEE.